Listed below are T cell receptor beta chains from one sample, sequenced in a study of regulatory T cells in long-lasting Graves disease. TCRdb called the multiplex PCR reads again in MiXCR, with one record for every CDR3 protein. There are 600,000 to 800,000 distinct CDR3 sequences in the sample; 25% to 35% occur only once, and about two fifths lies in the top ten. The sample in question was peripheral blood mononuclear cells (PBMCs), obtained when the disease was refractory, from a patient treated with antithyroid drugs. These receptors were obtained from a female donor with Graves disease. The CDR3 runs from the conserved cysteine through the conserved F or W.

17	TRBJ1-3	TRBV28	CASSLVGSANSGNTIYF
14	TRBJ2-5	TRBV5-5	CASSPSQRQETQYF
13	TRBJ1-3	TRBV6-2/TRBV6-3	CASRLFSGNTIYF
15	TRBJ1-2	TRBV15	CATSRDSHSLYGYTF
15	TRBJ2-5	TRBV9	CASSALLGGDETQYF
15	TRBJ1-1	TRBV6-1	CASNKERWTDTEAFF
15	TRBJ1-5	TRBV12-3/TRBV12-4	CASSSGTGRNRPQHF
13	TRBJ2-7	TRBV7-3	CASSIGTGAEQYF
15	TRBJ1-1	TRBV19	CASSTQQGMATEAFF
13	TRBJ1-2	TRBV20-1	CSAPGQGARGYTF
16	TRBJ1-4	TRBV11-2	CASSLARGQKGEKLFF
14	TRBJ1-5	TRBV28	CASSVYRGNQPQHF
16	TRBJ2-2	TRBV6-6	CASSYSSTGRTGELFF
16	TRBJ1-1	TRBV19	CASSDQGTGWLSEAFF
15	TRBJ1-1	TRBV28	CASSPSPGGHTEAFF
14	TRBJ2-7	TRBV19	CASSIRHIAYEQYF
16	TRBJ1-2	TRBV18	CASSPKVEGTGYGYTF
14	TRBJ2-7	TRBV5-1	CASSADRDGYEQYF
14	TRBJ2-5	TRBV19	CASRIDRDQETQYF
16	TRBJ1-1	TRBV12-3/TRBV12-4	CASMPRDRGLNTEAFF
14	TRBJ1-2	TRBV6-4	CASSRKVQLYGYTF
16	TRBJ1-5	TRBV28	CASSWDRVGGGQPQHF
16	TRBJ1-6	TRBV7-3	CASSSRLGRNNSPLHF
16	TRBJ1-2	TRBV7-9	CASSLGAGQGLYGYTF
15	TRBJ1-4	TRBV5-6	CASSLVAVNDEKLFF
15	TRBJ1-5	TRBV4-2	CASSFRVSWGQPQHF
17	TRBJ2-7	TRBV28	CASSLLQGGWPLYEQYF
11	TRBJ1-1	TRBV3-1	CASSRQSEAFF
12	TRBJ2-7	TRBV6-1	CASSDRELEQYF
13	TRBJ1-1	TRBV20-1	CRAPGQGNTEAFF
17	TRBJ2-7	TRBV11-2	CASSLKSVGQVVYEQYF
15	TRBJ2-2	TRBV6-4	CASTLGQGRTGELFF
14	TRBJ1-2	TRBV29-1	CSASRDRGGYGYTF
16	TRBJ2-7	TRBV20-1	CSVGGLATLQCYEQYF
15	TRBJ2-2	TRBV30	CAWDAGLAGTGELFF
12	TRBJ2-7	TRBV6-2/TRBV6-3	CASSYPVYEQYF
14	TRBJ2-7	TRBV20-1	CSAREATGSYEQYF
13	TRBJ1-5	TRBV28	CASSFRGYQPQHF
15	TRBJ1-5	TRBV12-3/TRBV12-4	CASNPGRGDYQPQHF
17	TRBJ1-5	TRBV28	CASSQSGQGGTNQPQHF
14	TRBJ2-7	TRBV10-3	CAISESTGLSEQYF
12	TRBJ1-1	TRBV7-9	CASSSTGGQAFF
12	TRBJ1-4	TRBV20-1	CSGAGTNEKLFF
13	TRBJ2-7	TRBV6-1	CASRDRVSYEQYF